The rows below give T cell receptor beta chains drawn from one sample of a study of response to subunit inactivated influenza vaccine. TCRdb re-called the RT-PCR reads with MiXCR, one entry per CDR3 protein. The sample comprises roughly 670,000 distinct CDR3 sequences, around 15% of which are singletons, and around 7.6% rests with the top ten. Specimen: PBMCs from blood, collected roughly 2 weeks before vaccination. The receptors derive from a middle-aged man who received an inactivated influenza vaccine. Each CDR3 is given with its conserved first and last residue. A D gene is named only where the DNA matches it firmly. Size tells how often a clone was seen (once, few, many) or the class of an expanded clone, and some rows leave it out.

abundance,v_gene,d_gene,j_gene,CDR3aa,CDR3nt
.,TRBV4-2,TRBD2,TRBJ2-2,CASSQDPSGTRELFF,TGTGCCAGCAGCCAAGATCCTAGCGGGACAAGGGAGCTGTTTTTT
few,TRBV28,.,TRBJ2-7,CASSPFGYSYEQYF,TGTGCCAGCAGTCCCTTTGGCTACTCCTACGAGCAGTACTTC
.,TRBV28,.,TRBJ2-2,CASSLNLMNTGELFF,TGTGCCAGCAGTTTAAATTTGATGAACACCGGGGAGCTGTTTTTT
.,TRBV4-3,.,TRBJ2-3,CASSQDWSQGIDTQYF,TGCGCCAGCAGCCAAGATTGGTCGCAGGGGATAGATACGCAGTATTTT
few,TRBV11-2,TRBD1,TRBJ2-2,CASSLVPPGQGSGELFF,TGTGCCAGCAGCTTAGTACCTCCGGGACAGGGATCCGGGGAGCTGTTTTTT
.,TRBV20-1,TRBD2,TRBJ2-1,CSASGLAGLNEQFF,TGCAGTGCCTCCGGGCTAGCGGGCCTAAATGAGCAGTTCTTC
.,TRBV6-5,.,TRBJ2-7,CASSSGAKGGEQYF,TGTGCCAGCAGTTCTGGTGCAAAGGGGGGAGAGCAGTACTTC
many,TRBV11-2,.,TRBJ1-1,CASSLVSEAFF,TGTGCCAGCAGCTTAGTATCGGAAGCTTTCTTT
.,TRBV24-1,.,TRBJ2-7,CATSVSSYEQYF,TGTGCCACCAGTGTCAGTTCCTACGAGCAGTACTTC
many,TRBV24-1,TRBD2,TRBJ2-1,CATSNRGLAYNEQFF,TGTGCCACCAGTAATCGCGGACTAGCTTACAATGAGCAGTTCTTC
many,TRBV9,.,TRBJ1-1,CASSVVPNTEAFF,TGTGCCAGCAGCGTAGTGCCGAACACTGAAGCTTTCTTT
.,TRBV11-1,TRBD2,TRBJ2-1,CASSGGASGTHSYNEQFF,TGTGCCAGCAGCGGGGGAGCTAGCGGGACCCATTCCTACAATGAGCAGTTCTTC
few,TRBV28,TRBD2,TRBJ2-1,CATGGGGYNEQFF,TGTGCCACGGGGGGGGGCGGGTACAATGAGCAGTTCTTC
many,TRBV7-8,.,TRBJ2-7,CASSLGQAGRYEQYF,TGTGCCAGCAGCTTAGGACAGGCGGGAAGGTACGAGCAGTACTTC
.,TRBV5-1,.,TRBJ2-5,CASSLGGFRTQYF,TGCGCCAGCAGCTTGGGCGGTTTTCGGACCCAGTACTTC
.,TRBV5-5,.,TRBJ1-3,CASSLTASGNTIYF,TGTGCCAGCAGCTTGACAGCCTCTGGAAACACCATATATTTT
few,TRBV29-1,TRBD2,TRBJ2-5,CSVPSTSGRGETQYF,TGCAGCGTTCCATCAACTAGCGGGAGAGGAGAGACCCAGTACTTC
.,TRBV12-3/TRBV12-4,.,TRBJ1-5,CASSLVVGVFSNQPQHF,TGTGCCAGCAGTTTAGTAGTGGGGGTCTTCAGCAATCAGCCCCAGCATTTT
.,TRBV7-2,.,TRBJ2-1,CASSLVGYRGGNEQFF,TGTGCCAGCAGCTTAGTGGGGTACAGGGGAGGGAATGAGCAGTTCTTC
few,TRBV28,TRBD1,TRBJ2-1,CATGTGRNEQFF,TGTGCCACCGGGACAGGGCGCAATGAGCAGTTCTTC
.,TRBV4-2,TRBD2,TRBJ2-3,CASSQDRLAGDYSTDTQYF,TGTGCCAGCAGCCAAGATCGACTAGCGGGGGACTATAGCACAGATACGCAGTATTTT
many,TRBV7-9,.,TRBJ2-3,CASSHARGRTDTQYF,TGTGCCAGCAGCCATGCCAGGGGCCGGACAGATACGCAGTATTTT
few,TRBV13,TRBD2,TRBJ2-7,CASSRGLAAYEQYF,TGTGCCAGCAGCCGAGGACTAGCGGCCTACGAGCAGTACTTC
.,TRBV19,.,TRBJ1-1,CASSINRASNEAFF,TGTGCCAGTAGTATAAACAGGGCAAGTAATGAAGCTTTCTTT
few,TRBV19,TRBD1,TRBJ2-3,CASRTGYSTDTQYF,TGTGCCAGTCGGACAGGGTATAGCACAGATACGCAGTATTTT
.,TRBV28,.,TRBJ2-5,CASSLLAAKQETQYF,TGTGCCAGCAGTTTATTGGCGGCCAAGCAAGAGACCCAGTACTTC
.,TRBV6-2/TRBV6-3,TRBD2,TRBJ2-7,CASSYRSVREFSYEQYF,TGTGCCAGCAGTTACCGGTCTGTGCGGGAGTTCTCCTACGAGCAGTACTTC
.,TRBV30,.,TRBJ2-2,CAWRSGGSTGELFF,TGTGCCTGGAGGTCAGGGGGGAGCACCGGGGAGCTGTTTTTT
.,TRBV29-1,TRBD1,TRBJ2-1,CSVEEQGGVEQFF,TGCAGCGTTGAAGAACAGGGGGGAGTGGAGCAGTTCTTC
few,TRBV5-1,.,TRBJ2-1,CASRGEGPSNYNEQFF,TGCGCCAGCAGGGGAGAAGGGCCGTCAAACTACAATGAGCAGTTCTTC
few,TRBV9,.,TRBJ1-1,CASSATGTANTEAFF,TGTGCCAGCAGCGCCACCGGGACGGCGAACACTGAAGCTTTCTTT
few,TRBV14,TRBD2,TRBJ2-3,CASSQTATSGTDTQYF,TGTGCCAGCAGCCAGACCGCGACTAGCGGAACAGATACGCAGTATTTT
.,TRBV29-1,TRBD1,TRBJ1-3,CSVAGRGSGNTIYF,TGCAGCGTTGCGGGCAGGGGGTCTGGAAACACCATATATTTT
.,TRBV5-1,TRBD2,TRBJ2-1,CASSLGDYLRRQFF,TGCGCCAGCAGCTTGGGGGACTACCTACGAAGGCAGTTCTTC
many,TRBV10-3,.,TRBJ1-1,CAISVGVNTEAFF,TGTGCCATCAGTGTGGGAGTGAACACTGAAGCTTTCTTT
few,TRBV20-1,.,TRBJ2-3,CSAKKGLRRTDTQYF,TGCAGTGCTAAGAAGGGACTGAGGCGCACAGATACGCAGTATTTT
.,TRBV29-1,TRBD1,TRBJ2-1,CSVEIGGFLHSYNEQFF,TGCAGCGTTGAAATAGGGGGCTTTTTGCACTCCTACAATGAGCAGTTCTTC
once,TRBV7-2,TRBD2,TRBJ2-3,CASSLVGASGGTDTQYF,TGTGCCAGCAGCTTAGTTGGGGCTAGCGGAGGCACAGATACGCAGTATTTT
.,TRBV4-1,.,TRBJ2-7,CASSHNSAGSYEQYF,TGCGCCAGCAGCCATAACAGTGCGGGCTCCTACGAGCAGTACTTC
.,TRBV7-9,TRBD2,TRBJ2-1,CASSPPGQRGYNEQFF,TGTGCCAGCAGCCCCCCGGGCCAGCGGGGCTACAATGAGCAGTTCTTC
few,TRBV9,.,TRBJ1-6,CASSGNRAGALHF,TGTGCCAGCAGCGGCAACAGGGCTGGGGCCCTCCACTTT
few,TRBV10-3,TRBD1,TRBJ2-1,CAISESGQGPRFF,TGTGCCATCAGTGAGTCGGGACAGGGGCCTCGGTTCTTC
few,TRBV12-3/TRBV12-4,TRBD1,TRBJ2-2,CASRPKTGTGELFF,TGTGCCAGCAGACCTAAGACAGGGACCGGGGAGCTGTTTTTT
.,TRBV9,.,TRBJ2-2,CASTRDRIANTGELFF,TGTGCCAGCACTCGAGACAGAATAGCGAACACCGGGGAGCTGTTTTTT
few,TRBV4-3,.,TRBJ1-3,CASSQVSGPGNTIYF,TGCGCCAGCAGCCAAGTCTCGGGACCTGGAAACACCATATATTTT
.,TRBV4-1,.,TRBJ2-1,CASSRRDNQVDEQFF,TGCGCCAGCAGCCGTCGGGACAACCAGGTGGATGAGCAGTTCTTC
few,TRBV5-1,.,TRBJ2-5,CASSMGPLETQYF,TGCGCCAGCAGCATGGGACCCCTGGAGACCCAGTACTTC
few,TRBV4-1,.,TRBJ1-1,CASRGDTRNTEAFF,TGCGCCAGCAGAGGTGACACCCGGAACACTGAAGCTTTCTTT
.,TRBV7-8,.,TRBJ2-1,CASSLAGTLSYNEQFF,TGTGCCAGCAGCTTAGCCGGGACTCTCTCCTACAATGAGCAGTTCTTC